This T cell receptor (beta chain) was sequenced for a study of T cells after yellow fever vaccination. Universal primer sites and UMIs were introduced during 5'RACE template-switching synthesis of TCR cDNA. MiXCR, applied by TCRdb to the 5' RACE reads, yields one record per CDR3 protein. The sample contains 350,000 to 450,000 distinct CDR3 sequences, about 19% of which appear only once. This clonotype was seen ten or more times. Its target is not known. Germline trimming cut 3 bases from V and 1 base from J; bases unmatched to any gene: 3. The CDR3 length is 15 residues. Germline CDR1 reads DFQATT; CDR2 reads SNEGSKA (reference sequence). Study conclusions and caveats: Reappearing after the booster were most of the clones from primary vaccination (about 95% CD4, 70% to 90% CD8).

This chain links TRBV20-1 with TRBJ2-5; 12 nucleotides align to TRBD2. The receptor comes from a man in his late teens or twenties who received the YFV17D yellow fever vaccine. The sequencing here drew on PBMCs, taken before the yellow fever booster vaccination. The chain's CDR3 is CSASPSGGAQETQYF. The CDR3 region has the DNA TGCAGTGCTAGTCCTAGCGGGGGGGCCCAAGAGACCCAGTACTTC.